This T cell receptor (beta chain) is from a study of T-cell reconstitution after alpha-beta-depleted transplantation in children. The CDR3 is 17 amino acids. Germline lookup yields CDR1 SGDLS and CDR2 YYNGEE. Trimming removed 0 bases from V and 8 bases from J; junction bases left unmatched: 14. Unique molecular identifiers featured in how the TCRbeta library was prepared. MiXCR, run by TCRdb on the PCR reads, gives a single entry per CDR3 protein. This table has hundreds of thousands of distinct CDR3 sequences, 10% to 15% appearing once. The sample holds many counts of this clonotype. What it binds is unknown. Notes on the study in general: T-cell counts and diversity at one year following transplant were attributed mainly to newly produced T cells. The origin of alpha-beta T cells about two months after transplant was reportedly several hundred expanded graft clones.

The receptor was derived from a male patient aged 10 to 17 who had a stem cell transplant for acute myeloid leukemia, so the T cells may come from the graft donor. The genes are TRBV9 and TRBJ2-1; 7 bases match TRBD2. The starting material was PBMCs, mostly from graft donor cells, obtained 360 days after TCRalphabeta/CD19-depleted stem cell transplant. In DNA form, the CDR3 reads TGTGCCAGCAGCGTAGACCCCCCCGCGGGAGTCAGGGATGAGCAGTTCTTC. It encodes CASSVDPPAGVRDEQFF.